The present T cell receptor beta chain was sequenced within a study of Tregs in tolerant kidney transplant recipients. Study-wide results and caveats: The small number of patients limits these findings pending further validation. Expanding Tregs on activated donor B cells appeared to best identify donor-specific TCRbeta clones.

TCRdb's copy holds only in-frame clones and misses some; the assay was immunoSEQ multiplex PCR. This sample has tens of thousands of clones, with roughly nine tenths found just once. Unstimulated regulatory T cells (CD4+CD25+CD127-), CD4+CD25- non-regulatory cells, CD4 and CD8 cells were FACS-sorted from thawed PBMCs. CDR1 and CDR2 (germline): MNHNY, SVGAGI (reference sequence). CDR3 size: 16 residues. The ends lost 4 bases at V and 6 bases at J; junction bases unmatched: 9. Details on this clone: Its antigen is unknown.

The chain is built from TRBV6-6 and TRBJ2-1, with 10 bases matching TRBD2. The clonotype comes from a human donor in good health. Material: Tregs from blood. The CDR3 DNA sequence: TGTGCCAGCAGTTTCCCTCTAGCGGGAGACGGCAATGAGCAGTTCTTC. Its protein is CASSFPLAGDGNEQFF.